A single sample gave rise to the 21 T cell receptor beta chains below, sequenced in a study of blood T cell repertoires in COVID-19. The protocol was immunoSEQ multiplex PCR, while the TCRdb copy is restricted to in-frame clones and leaves out a portion. The table has some 240,000 clones, around 80% seen once; the top ten hold over 1.2%. Sequenced material: peripheral blood. The receptors come from a woman aged 40-49 years who had recovered from COVID-19.

The chain recombines TRBV5-1 with TRBJ2-5; TRBD1 agrees at 9 bases. The V and J ends lost 1 base and 4 bases, in that order; junction bases with no gene match: 8. The germline gives CDR1 SGHRS, CDR2 YFSETQ. The length of the CDR3 is 16 residues. The CDR3 sequence is CASSLRGQGLLETQYF. The CDR3 bases are TGCGCCAGCAGCTTGCGGGGACAGGGTTTATTAGAGACCCAGTACTTC.

The rearrangement uses TRBV6-6 and TRBJ2-5; 7 bases map to TRBD1. Per the germline V gene, CDR1 is MNHNY and CDR2 is SVGAGI (reference sequence). The CDR3 contains 13 residues. With V trimmed by 5 bases and J by 6 bases, 6 bases remained unmatched. CDR3 nucleotide sequence: TGTGCCAGCAGTACCGACAGGGTTCAGACCCAGTACTTC. As protein: CASSTDRVQTQYF.

The chain uses TRBV27 and TRBJ2-3; D remains unclear. The CDR3 loop spans 15 amino acids. Trimming took off 5 bases at V and 6 bases at J, with 18 bases between the two ends. CDR1 is MNHEY, CDR2 SMNVEV, per germline (reference sequence). The CDR3: CASSLIYTVRDTQYF. The CDR3 DNA reads TGTGCCAGCAGTCTTATCTATACTGTCAGGGATACGCAGTATTTT.

J is TRBJ1-1 and V is TRBV13; no clear D gene. The CDR3 sequence is 12 residues long. Trimming took off 2 bases at V and 8 bases at J, with 9 bases between the two ends. The V gene's germline CDR1 is PRHDT and CDR2 FYEKMQ (reference sequence). This chain's CDR3 is CASSLSTPEAFF. The CDR3 bases are TGTGCCAGCAGCTTATCGACTCCAGAAGCTTTCTTT.

J is TRBJ1-5 and V is TRBV15, with D possibly TRBD1 on 5 matching bases. The CDR3 runs 15 residues. Germline-derived CDR1 and CDR2 are LNHNV and YYDKDF (reference sequence). Trimming took 0 bases from V and 7 from J, leaving 13 bases between them. The CDR3 sequence is CATSRDRVARQPQHF. In DNA, the CDR3 is TGTGCCACCAGCAGAGACAGGGTCGCGCGACAGCCCCAGCATTTT.

CDR3 in DNA: TGTGCCAGCAGCTTAGGGGGCAGTCCGAACCTCGAGCAGTACTTC. It codes for CASSLGGSPNLEQYF. The chain uses TRBV7-2 and TRBJ2-7, with TRBD1 as a possible D gene (5 bases). V lost 1 base and J 6 bases, leaving 16 bases between the germline ends. The CDR3 spans 15 residues. Germline V lookup: CDR1 SGHTA, CDR2 FQGNSA.

This clone turned up a few times. CDR3 amino acids: CASSIGGAADTQYF. For the CDR3, the DNA is TGTGCCAGTAGTATTGGGGGGGCCGCAGATACGCAGTATTTT. V and J are TRBV19 and TRBJ2-3; D possibly corresponds to TRBD2 (7 bases). This CDR3 region has 14 residues. Germline lookup yields CDR1 LNHDA and CDR2 SQIVND (reference sequence). V was trimmed by 3 bases and J by 4 bases, leaving 11 bases between them.

This clone has just a few counts. This rearrangement joins TRBV15 to TRBJ1-3, with 10 bases that match TRBD1. After removal of 2 bases from V and 4 bases from J, the junction contained 5 bases not matched to a gene. This CDR3 contains 16 residues. Germline CDR1 reads LNHNV; CDR2 reads YYDKDF (reference sequence). CDR3 DNA: TGTGCCACCAGCAGATCCGGGACAGGGGTCGGAAACACCATATATTTT. Its translation is CATSRSGTGVGNTIYF. The whole variable domain, remainder taken from reference TRBV15 and TRBJ1-3, is DAMVIQNPRYQVTQFGKPVTLSCSQTLNHNVMYWYQQKSSQAPKLLFHYYDKDFNNEADTPDNFQSRRPNTSFCFLDIRSPGLGDTAMYLCATSRSGTGVGNTIYFGEGSWLTVV.

The chain carries TRBV5-1 and TRBJ2-7; possibly TRBD2 for D (6 bases). The ends were cut back, 2 bases at V and 2 bases at J, with 20 bases in the middle. CDR1 SGHRS and CDR2 YFSETQ come from the germline V gene. The CDR3 covers 17 residues. The DNA for the CDR3 is TGCGCCAGCAGCTTCGGGTTTCGACAAGCGGGTACCTACGAGCAGTACTTC. This translates into CASSFGFRQAGTYEQYF.

This clone was counted between two and nine times. CDR3 nucleotide sequence: TGTGCCAGCAGCAGGCGGACGGGGAAGGGCTACACCTTC. This codes for CASSRRTGKGYTF. The rearrangement joins TRBV7-8 to TRBJ1-2; no firm D call. CDR3 length: 13 amino acids. Germline V gene data show CDR1 as SGHVS and CDR2 as FQNEAQ. Trimming removed 5 bases from V and 8 bases from J, with 15 bases in between.

Only one count was recorded for this clone. The chain combines TRBV23-1 with TRBJ1-6, with 10 nucleotides matching TRBD1. TRBV23-1 is an ORF; its function is uncertain. The CDR3 length is 18 residues. Trimming removed 6 bases from V and 4 bases from J; junction bases left unmatched: 12. This chain's CDR3 is CASRETGTGVRYNSPLHF. The CDR3 DNA reads as TGCGCCAGCAGAGAAACCGGGACAGGGGTTCGGTATAATTCACCCCTCCACTTT.

The chain has TRBV19 and TRBJ1-5; 7 bases are shared with TRBD1. The V gene's germline CDR1 is LNHDA and CDR2 SQIVND (reference sequence). Trimming took 3 bases from V and 7 from J; bases not matched to a gene: 9. There are 15 residues in the CDR3. As DNA, the CDR3 is TGTGCCAGTAGTATGGGTCAGGGGGTTTGGCAGCCCCAGCATTTT. This codes for CASSMGQGVWQPQHF.

A note on this clone: A much larger clonotype is one base distant, so this may be a read error. The chain recombines TRBV6-6 with TRBJ2-7, with no clear D. This CDR3 spans 11 amino acids. V was shortened by 4 bases and J by 3 bases, with 4 bases between the two germline ends. The germline gives CDR1 MNHNY, CDR2 SVGAGI (reference sequence). CDR3 sequence (DNA): TGTGCCAGCAGTTTCGGCTACGAGCAGTACTTC. Amino acids: CASSFGYEQYF.

The chain uses TRBV6-2 or TRBV6-3 and TRBJ2-3; D could derive from TRBD1 or TRBD2 (6 bases each). The germline V gene encodes CDR1 MNHEY and CDR2 SVGEGT. This CDR3 spans 14 amino acids. The V end was cut by 6 bases, the J end by 2 bases, with 12 bases between. The CDR3 region is CASSRGLNTDTQYF. CDR3 DNA: TGTGCCAGCAGCCGGGGGCTCAACACAGATACGCAGTATTTT.

This chain links TRBV6-5 with TRBJ1-2, with TRBD1 identical over 9 bases. Germline CDR1 MNHEY, CDR2 SVGAGI. There are 14 residues in the CDR3. Trimming took 5 bases from V and 7 from J; bases not matched to a gene: 8. Here the CDR3 DNA reads TGTGCCAGCAGTATGGGACAGGGAATGGGTGGCTACACCTTC. Translated: CASSMGQGMGGYTF.

CDR3 in DNA: TGTGCCAGCAGCCCCGTGGGGGAGGCCTACGAGCAGTACTTC. Translation gives CASSPVGEAYEQYF. V usage is TRBV5-6 and J usage is TRBJ2-7; D is perhaps TRBD2 (6 bases). Per germline, CDR1 SGHDT and CDR2 YYEEEE. CDR3 size: 14 residues. Trimming left V 4 bases short and J 2 bases short, with 13 bases between.

This chain connects TRBV3-1 (or the pseudogene TRBV3-2) to TRBJ1-2; 9 bases match TRBD1. Germline V gives CDR1 LGHDT, CDR2 YNNKEL (reference sequence). The CDR3 covers 13 residues. Germline trimming cut 4 bases from V and 4 bases from J; bases unmatched to any gene: 1. The CDR3 sequence: CASSRGQGYGYTF. CDR3 DNA sequence: TGTGCCAGCAGCCGGGGACAGGGCTATGGCTACACCTTC.

A single count supports this clone. The chain links TRBV5-8 to TRBJ1-1; a possible D gene is TRBD1 (5 bases). Germline V gene sequence: CDR1 SGHTS, CDR2 YDEGEE. Trimming pared 6 bases from V and 4 bases from J, leaving 16 bases between. The CDR3 covers 14 residues. CDR3 sequence (DNA): TGTGCCAGCACCGCCACGCGGGGGAGCACTGAAGCTTTCTTT. Translating it yields CASTATRGSTEAFF. Using reference TRBV5-8 and TRBJ1-1 for the parts outside the CDR3, the full variable domain is EAGVTQSPTHLIKTRGQQATLRCSPISGHTSVYWYQQALGLGLQFLLWYDEGEERNRGNFPPRFSGRQFPNYSSELNVNALELEDSALYLCASTATRGSTEAFFGQGTRLTVV.

The rearrangement joins TRBV5-1 to TRBJ1-6; D might be TRBD1 (6 bases). Germline V CDR1 and CDR2: SGHRS, YFSETQ. The ends were cut back, 3 bases at V and 11 bases at J, with 24 bases in the middle. This CDR3 is built from 17 residues. CDR3 coding DNA: TGCGCCAGCAGCTCGGACTTGGGGTCCGGGACAAACGCACCCCTCCACTTT. Amino acid sequence: CASSSDLGSGTNAPLHF.

The CDR3 bases are TGTGCCAGCAGCTTATTGTCAGGGGAAAGGGTCTATGGCTACACCTTC. As protein: CASSLLSGERVYGYTF. The V gene is TRBV7-9, the J gene TRBJ1-2; maybe TRBD1 (6 bases). The CDR3 is made up of 16 amino acids. V was cut by 2 bases and J by 4 bases, with 17 bases left in between. Germline-derived CDR1 and CDR2 are SEHNR and FQNEAQ (reference sequence).

This clone was observed once. The gene calls are TRBV30 and TRBJ2-5, with 11 bases matching TRBD1. This CDR3 contains 13 residues. CDR1 and CDR2 from the germline V gene are GTSNPN and SVGIG (reference sequence). Unmatched junction bases numbered 2, after V lost 3 bases and J lost 5 bases. CDR3 protein: CAWSGQGAETQYF. Here the CDR3 DNA reads TGTGCCTGGAGCGGACAGGGGGCTGAGACCCAGTACTTC.